The 4 T cell receptor beta chains given below trace back to one sample, sequenced in a study of shared clonotypes between healthy human individuals. The data were produced by immunoSEQ multiplex PCR, yet TCRdb's version contains in-frame clones alone and is incomplete. The sample lists roughly 2.2 million clones, approximately 93% seen once, with around 0.4% in the top ten. Input material: naive CD4+ T cells from PBMCs. Subset reported: CD45RA+ positively selected. Source of these receptors: a man aged 18 to 29 in good health. Some clones in this sample may be carry-over from other donors' samples.

The CDR3 DNA reads TGTGCCATCAGTGAGTCGAAGGGACTAGCGGGCTTCTCCTACGAGCAGTACTTC. The encoded protein is CAISESKGLAGFSYEQYF. V gene TRBV10-3 combines with J gene TRBJ2-7; 12 bases match TRBD2. Trimming took 0 bases from V and 0 from J; bases not matched to a gene: 6. Germline lookup yields CDR1 ENHRY and CDR2 SYGVKD. CDR3 length: 18 residues.

The chain couples TRBV23-1 to TRBJ2-5; D not certain. TRBV23-1 is labeled an ORF, and its function is uncertain. This CDR3 has 13 amino acids. The V and J ends lost 9 bases and 5 bases respectively, with 16 bases between them. The CDR3 is CARTLDGSETQYF. DNA of the CDR3: TGCGCCAGGACCTTGGACGGGTCGGAGACCCAGTACTTC.

In DNA, the CDR3 is TGTGCCAGCGGAGACGTCGGCACTGAAGCTTTCTTT. The encoded protein is CASGDVGTEAFF. The chain has TRBV6-1 and TRBJ1-1; D gene unclear. This CDR3 is built from 12 residues. The ends were cut back, 8 bases at V and 4 bases at J, with 11 bases in the middle. The germline CDR1 and CDR2 sequences are MNHNS and SASEGT.

The gene calls are TRBV11-2 and TRBJ2-7; a possible D gene is TRBD2 (6 bases). The CDR3 is made up of 14 amino acids. V lost 4 bases and J lost 3, with 13 bases in between. From germline, CDR1 is SGHAT and CDR2 FQNNGV. CDR3 nucleotide sequence: TGTGCCAGCAGCTCCTTGACGGGAGTCTACGAGCAGTACTTC. Its protein product is CASSSLTGVYEQYF.